This T cell receptor beta chain comes out of a study of cytomegalovirus exposure and HLA in healthy donors. Study-level results: Association of a missense DCLRE1C variant with TCR beta V- and J-gene trimming was reported in a later analysis. An observed cluster of highly shared sequence variants was recorded as a likely sequencing artifact. What a later analysis showed was that several of the most significant clusters appeared linked to common viral pathogens. When a later analysis was performed, an Asian-associated ancestry cluster reportedly had fewer N-insertions than the approximately 600-donor mean.

Vbeta (60) and Jbeta (13) primers were used in the PCR. Here immunoSEQ multiplex PCR was the method, and the copy in TCRdb shows in-frame clones only, minus some. This sample yields 110,000 to 150,000 clones, of which less than 90% are seen a single time; 2% to 2.5% belongs to the top ten. As for this clone: The antigen is undetermined.

The CDR3 totals 12 residues. The germline CDR1 and CDR2 sequences are SEHNR and FQNEAQ (reference sequence). This sequence originates from a boy younger than 10 in good health and CMV-seronegative. The rearrangement links TRBV7-9 to TRBJ2-7; D possibly corresponds to TRBD2 (5 bases). The J call may be wrong; the DNA end is better matched by TRBJ2-5. The specimen sequenced was PBMCs. CDR3 DNA sequence: TGTGCCAGCAGCTTAGGAGGGCAGACCCAGTACTTC. This sequence encodes CASSLGGQTQYF.